Following are 21 T cell receptor beta chains from one sample sequenced in a study of blood T cell repertoires in COVID-19. Produced via immunoSEQ multiplex PCR; TCRdb's table is partial and in-frame only. The data hold roughly 150,000 clones, with approximately 85% observed a single time. The specimen sequenced was peripheral blood. These receptors all come from a woman aged 80 or over with acute or convalescent COVID-19.

Only one count was recorded for this clone. The chain is built from TRBV28 and TRBJ1-5; no definite D call. CDR3 length: 13 residues. The germline gives CDR1 MDHEN, CDR2 SYDVKM. The germline V and J ends were trimmed by 5 bases and 5 bases, with 10 bases remaining between them. The CDR3 protein is CASSARRHQPQHF. CDR3 nucleotides: TGTGCCAGCAGTGCAAGGCGGCATCAGCCCCAGCATTTT.

This clone was recorded once. The chain combines TRBV27 with TRBJ1-2, with 7 bases matching TRBD1. Germline lookup yields CDR1 MNHEY and CDR2 SMNVEV (reference sequence). V shed 4 bases, J shed 6 bases, and the junction held 8 bases outside the gene matches. This CDR3 contains 14 residues. In nucleotides, the CDR3 is TGTGCCAGCAGTTCCTCGGGACAGAAAAATGGCTACACCTTC. Its protein is CASSSSGQKNGYTF.

The chain joins TRBV10-3 to TRBJ2-3; 12 bases fit TRBD2. The CDR3 has 16 residues. Germline lookup yields CDR1 ENHRY and CDR2 SYGVKD. J gave up 4 bases and V 7 bases, and 9 bases lay outside the gene matches. CDR3 nucleotides: TGTGCCATCAATGACCCGACTAGCGGGAGAGCAGATACGCAGTATTTT. Amino acids: CAINDPTSGRADTQYF.

This rearrangement joins TRBV29-1 to TRBJ2-7, with 11 bases identical to TRBD1. The V and J ends lost 4 bases and 5 bases, in that order; junction bases with no gene match: 4. Germline V gene data show CDR1 as SQVTM and CDR2 as ANQGSEA. The CDR3 has 13 amino acids. In nucleotides, the CDR3 is TGCAGCGTTGTACGGACAGGGGGCGACGAGCAGTACTTC. Translation: CSVVRTGGDEQYF.

The gene calls are TRBV24-1 and TRBJ2-1, with 15 bases matching TRBD2. Germline V lookup: CDR1 KGHDR, CDR2 SFDVKD. Unmatched junction bases numbered 6, after V lost 6 bases and J lost 4 bases. The CDR3 has 17 amino acids. The CDR3 here is CATSLGTSGGFYNEQFF. Here the CDR3 DNA reads TGTGCCACCAGTCTGGGGACTAGCGGGGGGTTTTACAATGAGCAGTTCTTC.

V gene TRBV7-9 combines with J gene TRBJ2-3; possible D gene TRBD2, 5 bases. Germline V lookup: CDR1 SEHNR, CDR2 FQNEAQ (reference sequence). V lost 11 bases to trimming and J lost 3 bases, with 15 bases between them. CDR3 length: 13 residues. CDR3 residues: CAGGRMGTDTQYF. The CDR3 DNA follows: TGTGCCGGAGGCCGAATGGGTACAGATACGCAGTATTTT. Supplemented by reference TRBV7-9 and TRBJ2-3, the full variable domain reads DTGVSQNPRHKITKRGQNVTFRCDPISEHNRLYWYRQTLGQGPEFLTYFQNEAQLEKSRLLSDRFSAERPKGSFSTLEIQRTEQGDSAMYLCAGGRMGTDTQYFGPGTRLTVL.

The genes are TRBV5-1 and TRBJ2-3, with D tentatively TRBD2 (6 bases). CDR1 and CDR2 from the germline V gene are SGHRS and YFSETQ. The CDR3 is made up of 13 amino acids. V shed 2 bases and J shed 10 bases, with 14 bases lying between them. The CDR3: CASSFGTDAAQYF. In DNA, the CDR3 is TGCGCCAGCAGCTTTGGGACTGACGCGGCGCAGTATTTT.

In this sample, this clone turned up a few times. At one end, the junction sequence differs from germline, possibly due to a read error. The gene calls are TRBV3-1 (or the pseudogene TRBV3-2) and TRBJ2-1; D may be TRBD2 (6 bases). Per germline, CDR1 LGHDT and CDR2 YNNKEL (reference sequence). The CDR3 is 12 amino acids. The chain's CDR3 is CASSQEPGLSIF. CDR3 sequence (DNA): TGTGCCAGCAGCCAAGAACCGGGACTTTCTATCTTC.

This clone was detected a few times. This sequence joins TRBV7-2 and TRBJ1-1; no definite D call. The CDR3 is 17 amino acids. V was trimmed by 3 bases and J by 1 base, leaving 18 bases between them. The germline gives CDR1 SGHTA, CDR2 FQGNSA. CDR3 sequence: CASSFKYLGLPNTEAFF. DNA for the CDR3: TGTGCCAGCAGCTTTAAGTACCTAGGCCTACCGAACACTGAAGCTTTCTTT.

The rearrangement joins TRBV28 to TRBJ1-2; D unresolved. Trimming stripped 6 bases from V and 2 bases from J, with 19 bases between. Germline V gene lookup returns CDR1 MDHEN and CDR2 SYDVKM. There are 16 residues in the CDR3. The CDR3 coding sequence is TGTGCCAGCAGACCTATCCTTGGACGGGGAAACTATGGCTACACCTTC. Amino acid sequence: CASRPILGRGNYGYTF.

This chain connects TRBV19 to TRBJ1-3; D gene ambiguous. The CDR3 is 12 residues long. The V end lost 8 bases, the J end lost 7 bases, and 12 bases lay between the germline ends. CDR1 is LNHDA and CDR2 is SQIVND in the germline V gene (reference sequence). The CDR3 bases are TGTGCCAGTCTCTCCACACCCAACACCATATATTTT. Encoded protein: CASLSTPNTIYF.

The chain joins TRBV6-5 to TRBJ2-1, with D perhaps matching TRBD1 (6 bases). Germline loops: CDR1 MNHEY, CDR2 SVGAGI. Trimming removed 6 bases from V and 5 bases from J, with 11 bases in between. The CDR3 is 13 amino acids. CDR3 protein: CASSTRGHNEQFF. The CDR3 DNA reads as TGTGCCAGCAGCACCAGGGGCCACAATGAGCAGTTCTTC.

The chain couples TRBV5-8 to TRBJ1-5; D not certain. CDR3 length: 16 amino acids. The V end was cut by 3 bases, the J end by 2 bases, with 15 bases between. The germline V gene encodes CDR1 SGHTS and CDR2 YDEGEE. The CDR3 DNA follows: TGTGCCAGCAGCTCACGCCGGGTGTTCGGCAATCAGCCCCAGCATTTT. Translated: CASSSRRVFGNQPQHF.

This rearrangement joins TRBV7-8 to TRBJ1-5; D is ambiguous. This CDR3 is 13 amino acids long. The germline V gene encodes CDR1 SGHVS and CDR2 FQNEAQ. The V end lost 4 bases, the J end lost 5 bases, and 9 bases lay between the germline ends. CDR3 bases: TGTGCCAGCAGCTCTCGAGGCGATCAGCCCCAGCATTTT. Protein product: CASSSRGDQPQHF.

V and J are TRBV12-3 or TRBV12-4 and TRBJ1-5, with a tentative D call TRBD1 (6 bases). The CDR3 has 11 residues. Between the trimmed V and J ends, which lost 4 bases and 11 bases, there was a span of 9 bases. The CDR3 reads CASSSDRSQHF. DNA for the CDR3: TGTGCCAGCAGTTCCGACAGGTCCCAGCATTTT.

The CDR3 reads CASSQQGAVEQYF. The CDR3 DNA is TGTGCCAGCTCTCAACAGGGGGCGGTCGAGCAGTACTTC. The rearrangement uses TRBV18 and TRBJ2-7; TRBD1 matches at 9 bases. Per the germline V gene, CDR1 is KGHSH and CDR2 is LQKENI. This CDR3 spans 13 amino acids. Trimming took 6 bases from V and 6 from J; bases not matched to a gene: 6.

The V gene is TRBV27, the J gene TRBJ1-1; D remains ambiguous. Germline loops: CDR1 MNHEY, CDR2 SMNVEV (reference sequence). The V end lost 9 bases, the J end lost 7 bases, and 18 bases lay between the germline ends. The CDR3 has 13 amino acids. The CDR3 DNA reads as TGTGCCAGTAGTGTACTCTCTTGGAGTGAAGCTTTCTTT. It encodes CASSVLSWSEAFF.

The chain recombines TRBV28 with TRBJ2-7; tentative D call: TRBD2 (6 bases). The CDR3 extends over 20 amino acids. Trimming cost V 3 bases and J 3 bases, with 30 bases left between them. The germline CDR1 and CDR2 sequences are MDHEN and SYDVKM. CDR3 residues: CASSFSPPMPEGYMYYEQYF. The CDR3, as DNA: TGTGCCAGCAGTTTCTCCCCTCCCATGCCGGAGGGCTATATGTACTACGAGCAGTACTTC.

As to this clone: Other DNA variants within this sample encode the same CDR3. J is TRBJ2-1 and V is TRBV20-1, with D perhaps matching TRBD1 (5 bases). Per germline, CDR1 DFQATT and CDR2 SNEGSKA (reference sequence). The CDR3 totals 12 residues. Trimming took 3 bases from V and 5 from J, leaving 8 bases between them. The CDR3 region has the DNA TGCAGTGCTAGTGGGGCAGACAATGAGCAGTTCTTC. Translated: CSASGADNEQFF.

The V call is TRBV18, the J call TRBJ2-6; D not resolved. The CDR3 is 15 amino acids. Germline V CDR1 and CDR2: KGHSH, LQKENI. Trimming took off 3 bases at V and 2 bases at J, with 8 bases between the two ends. CDR3 DNA sequence: TGTGCCAGCTCACCCCCTAGGCCTGGGGCCAACGTCCTGACTTTC. Protein sequence: CASSPPRPGANVLTF. The complete variable domain, with remaining parts taken from reference TRBV18 and TRBJ2-6, reads NAGVMQNPRHLVRRRGQEARLRCSPMKGHSHVYWYRQLPEEGLKFMVYLQKENIIDESGMPKERFSAEFPKEGPSILRIQQVVRGDSAAYFCASSPPRPGANVLTFGAGSRLTVL.

This rearrangement joins TRBV28 to TRBJ2-2, with D possibly matching TRBD1 (5 bases). V lost 3 bases and J lost 3, with 17 bases in between. Per the germline V gene, CDR1 is MDHEN and CDR2 is SYDVKM. This CDR3 spans 17 amino acids. DNA of the CDR3: TGTGCCAGCAGTTTGGCGCCTTGGCAGGGTGACACCGGGGAGCTGTTTTTT. Translating gives CASSLAPWQGDTGELFF.